Shown below are 22 T cell receptor beta chains from a single sample sequenced in a study of blood T cell repertoires in COVID-19. Assay: immunoSEQ multiplex PCR; the TCRdb copy retains only in-frame clones and omits some. The table lists around 170,000 clones, about 87% of them singletons. Specimen: peripheral blood. The source is a man between 60 and 70 years old with acute or convalescent COVID-19.

J is TRBJ2-5 and V is TRBV5-1, with TRBD2 matching 10 bases. This CDR3 is 16 amino acids long. V shed 0 bases and J 1 base; nucleotides not matched to a gene: 3. The germline V gene encodes CDR1 SGHRS and CDR2 YFSETQ. DNA of the CDR3: TGCGCCAGCAGCTTGGGGATAGCGGGGGGCCAAGAGACCCAGTACTTC. Amino acid sequence: CASSLGIAGGQETQYF. Drawing the rest from reference TRBV5-1 and TRBJ2-5, the complete variable domain is KAGVTQTPRYLIKTRGQQVTLSCSPISGHRSVSWYQQTPGQGLQFLFEYFSETQRNKGNFPGRFSGRQFSNSRSEMNVSTLELGDSALYLCASSLGIAGGQETQYFGPGTRLLVL.

The DNA for the CDR3 is TGTGCCAGCAGTGAAGGGGGGTCGACTAATGAAAAACTGTTTTTT. Protein sequence: CASSEGGSTNEKLFF. The rearrangement uses TRBV25-1 and TRBJ1-4; a possible D gene is TRBD1 (5 bases). Per the germline V gene, CDR1 is MGHDK and CDR2 is SYGVNS. V gave up 2 bases and J gave up 2 bases, with 9 bases separating them. The CDR3 is made up of 15 amino acids.

This clone came up once. The rearrangement uses TRBV15 and TRBJ1-1; D is undetermined. This CDR3 has 14 residues. V lost 0 bases to trimming and J lost 4 bases, with 9 bases between them. Germline V gives CDR1 LNHNV, CDR2 YYDKDF (reference sequence). CDR3 bases: TGTGCCACCAGCAGAGATGAGGGAGGCACTGAAGCTTTCTTT. Protein: CATSRDEGGTEAFF.

This rearrangement joins TRBV27 to TRBJ2-5; the match to TRBD2 covers 14 bases. Germline trimming cut 6 bases from V and 5 bases from J; bases unmatched to any gene: 11. Germline-derived CDR1 and CDR2 are MNHEY and SMNVEV (reference sequence). The CDR3 loop spans 17 amino acids. CDR3 sequence reads: CASSRLLGLAGVETQYF. DNA for the CDR3: TGTGCCAGCAGCCGGCTGTTGGGACTAGCGGGAGTGGAGACCCAGTACTTC.

The J gene is TRBJ1-6, the V gene TRBV27; D may be TRBD1 (5 bases). Germline values: CDR1 MNHEY, CDR2 SMNVEV (reference sequence). There are 13 residues in the CDR3. Trimming left V 10 bases short and J 14 bases short, with 21 bases between. CDR3 protein: CATPWGGFRTLHF. CDR3 coding DNA: TGTGCCACCCCTTGGGGCGGATTCCGAACCCTCCACTTT.

The J gene is TRBJ1-2, the V gene TRBV6-5; 9 bases match TRBD1. CDR3 length: 14 residues. V trimming: 6 bases; J trimming: 2 bases; junction bases outside the gene matches: 4. The germline gives CDR1 MNHEY, CDR2 SVGAGI. This CDR3 is CASRDTGGNYGYTF. The CDR3 DNA sequence: TGTGCCAGCAGAGACACAGGGGGCAACTATGGCTACACCTTC.

This clone has just a few counts. V usage is TRBV5-6 and J usage is TRBJ1-2, with 8 bases lining up with TRBD1. This CDR3 comprises 14 residues. Germline assignment: CDR1 SGHDT and CDR2 YYEEEE. The V and J ends lost 3 bases and 3 bases, in that order; junction bases with no gene match: 4. The CDR3 DNA reads TGTGCCAGCAGCTCCGGACAGGGCCACTATGGCTACACCTTC. This sequence encodes CASSSGQGHYGYTF.

This chain uses TRBV18 with TRBJ1-1; D possibly corresponds to TRBD1 (5 bases). V was clipped by 2 bases and J by 4 bases, with 11 bases between them. The germline V gene has CDR1 KGHSH and CDR2 LQKENI. This CDR3 is 14 amino acids long. The CDR3 DNA is TGTGCCAGCTCACCAATTCAGGGTTGCACTGAAGCTTTCTTT. As protein: CASSPIQGCTEAFF.

This clone was seen once. This sequence joins TRBV24-1 and TRBJ2-1, with 11 bases that match TRBD2. The CDR3 covers 13 residues. CDR1 KGHDR and CDR2 SFDVKD come from the germline V gene. J lost 10 bases, V lost 5 bases, and 3 bases had no gene match. CDR3 nucleotide sequence: TGTGCCACCAGTGGAGTAGCGGGAGGGGAGCAGTTCTTC. This encodes CATSGVAGGEQFF.

The chain couples TRBV19 to TRBJ1-2, with TRBD1 identical over 8 bases. This CDR3 spans 15 amino acids. V shed 8 bases, J shed 7 bases, and the junction held 15 bases outside the gene matches. Germline V gene data show CDR1 as LNHDA and CDR2 as SQIVND (reference sequence). CDR3 nucleotides: TGTGCCAGTCAACCACTTCAGGGGGCCCTGCTTGGCTACACCTTC. This encodes CASQPLQGALLGYTF.

This clone showed up many times. V usage is TRBV29-1 and J usage is TRBJ2-5, with 13 positions matching TRBD2. Per the germline V gene, CDR1 is SQVTM and CDR2 is ANQGSEA. This CDR3 contains 15 residues. V lost 6 bases and J lost 5; bases outside the gene matches: 9. CDR3 sequence reads: CSVGTSGKGRETQYF. In DNA, the CDR3 is TGCAGCGTGGGGACTAGCGGGAAGGGTAGGGAGACCCAGTACTTC.

This chain's CDR3 is CAISESQWGANVLTF. The DNA for the CDR3 is TGTGCCATCAGTGAGTCCCAGTGGGGGGCCAACGTCCTGACTTTC. The chain is built from TRBV10-3 and TRBJ2-6, with D uncertain. V was cut by 0 bases and J by 4 bases, with 7 bases left in between. The germline gives CDR1 ENHRY, CDR2 SYGVKD. CDR3 length equals 15 residues.

The rearrangement links TRBV28 to TRBJ1-2; D might be TRBD1 (6 bases). CDR1 and CDR2 from the germline V gene are MDHEN and SYDVKM. Deletions cut 4 bases from V and 4 bases from J, with 10 bases between. This CDR3 contains 13 residues. The CDR3 DNA follows: TGTGCCAGCAGTTCCGGGACAATCTATGGCTACACCTTC. Its protein product is CASSSGTIYGYTF.

This clone was seen a single time. The rearrangement uses TRBV5-3 and TRBJ1-4; 9 nucleotides align to TRBD1. TRBV5-3 is labeled an ORF, and its function is uncertain. V shed 4 bases, J shed 5 bases, and the junction held 18 bases outside the gene matches. CDR3 length equals 19 residues. The CDR3 DNA reads as TGTGCCAGAAGCACCCCCGCTGGACAGGGGAAGGTGGGGAATGAAAAACTGTTTTTT. Encoded protein: CARSTPAGQGKVGNEKLFF.

V and J are TRBV3-1 (or the pseudogene TRBV3-2) and TRBJ1-5; 8 bases align to TRBD1. Germline lookup yields CDR1 LGHDT and CDR2 YNNKEL (reference sequence). V shed 2 bases, J shed 7 bases, and the junction held 4 bases outside the gene matches. The CDR3 spans 14 residues. The CDR3 DNA follows: TGTGCCAGCAGCCAACAGGGGGCACAGCAGCCCCAGCATTTT. This codes for CASSQQGAQQPQHF.

The chain carries TRBV11-3 and TRBJ2-3; weak D call: TRBD2 (6 bases). The CDR3 has 15 residues. V was clipped by 8 bases and J by 6 bases, with 21 bases between them. Germline-derived CDR1 and CDR2 are SGHNT and YENEEA. The CDR3 sequence is CASALGGEWLDTQYF. Here the CDR3 DNA reads TGTGCCAGCGCCCTGGGCGGGGAGTGGTTGGATACGCAGTATTTT.

V and J are TRBV24-1 and TRBJ1-5; the D is unclear. The germline CDR1 and CDR2 sequences are KGHDR and SFDVKD. Between the trimmed V and J ends, which lost 9 bases and 0 bases, there was a span of 8 bases. The CDR3 sequence is 13 residues long. The CDR3 here is CATYLNSNQPQHF. In DNA, the CDR3 is TGTGCCACCTATCTTAATAGCAATCAGCCCCAGCATTTT.

J is TRBJ1-6 and V is TRBV7-9; no clear D. CDR1 and CDR2 (germline): SEHNR, FQNEAQ (reference sequence). CDR3 length: 13 amino acids. Trimming removed 7 bases from V and 8 bases from J, with 12 bases in between. The CDR3 DNA follows: TGTGCCAGCACCGGCGGGAGGGATTCACCCCTCCACTTT. Amino acids: CASTGGRDSPLHF.

This clone is a singleton in its sample. This chain links TRBV4-1 with TRBJ1-1; D unclear. The V and J ends lost 0 bases and 11 bases respectively, with 7 bases between them. Germline CDR1 MGHRA, CDR2 YSYEKL. The length of the CDR3 is 11 residues. The CDR3 nucleotides read TGCGCCAGCAGCCAAGATGGGCGTGCTTTCTTT. Protein: CASSQDGRAFF.

The rearrangement links TRBV28 to TRBJ1-6, with D maybe TRBD1 (5 bases). The CDR3 totals 15 residues. Germline values: CDR1 MDHEN, CDR2 SYDVKM. V was clipped by 5 bases and J by 8 bases, with 16 bases between them. In DNA form, the CDR3 reads TGTGCCAGCAGTGGACCTGGCCAGGGCTATTCACCCCTCCACTTT. Translated: CASSGPGQGYSPLHF.

This clone was counted once. The chain joins TRBV12-5 to TRBJ1-1; D uncertain. V gave up 3 bases and J gave up 2 bases, with 4 bases separating them. The CDR3 sequence is 12 residues long. Germline CDR1 is LGHNT and CDR2 is FRNRAP. In nucleotides, the CDR3 is TGTGCTAGTGGTTTCCCTAACACTGAAGCTTTCTTT. Its translation is CASGFPNTEAFF. The entire variable domain, with the rest obtained from reference TRBV12-5 and TRBJ1-1, is as follows: DARVTQTPRHKVTEMGQEVTMRCQPILGHNTVFWYRQTMMQGLELLAYFRNRAPLDDSGMPKDRFSAEMPDATLATLKIQPSEPRDSAVYFCASGFPNTEAFFGQGTRLTVV.

The chain links TRBV24-1 to TRBJ2-2; 8 bases line up with TRBD1. The CDR3 totals 16 residues. Germline lookup yields CDR1 KGHDR and CDR2 SFDVKD. V shed 4 bases, J shed 7 bases, and the junction held 10 bases outside the gene matches. This CDR3 is CATSDPGRGLNGELFF. The CDR3 DNA is TGTGCCACCAGTGACCCCGGCAGGGGGCTAAACGGGGAGCTGTTTTTT.